The 10 T cell receptor beta chains in this list originate from one sample, sequenced in a study of blood T cell repertoires in COVID-19. Clones were sequenced by immunoSEQ multiplex PCR, and TCRdb holds only the in-frame ones, with some missing. In the table there are fewer than 200,000 clones, over 70% of which are singletons. What was sequenced was PBMCs or T cells enriched from blood (not recorded which). These receptors originate from a woman in her forties or fifties in a cohort exposed to, infected with or recovered from COVID-19 (not recorded which).

This clone showed up just once. V is TRBV4-1 and J is TRBJ2-1; tentatively, D is TRBD1 (5 bases). The V gene lost 1 base and the J gene lost 6 bases, with 10 bases spanning the gap. The CDR3 extends over 14 amino acids. Looked up from germline, CDR1 is MGHRA and CDR2 is YSYEKL. The CDR3 is CASSQGGGFNEQFF. The CDR3, as DNA: TGCGCCAGCAGCCAAGGGGGCGGTTTCAATGAGCAGTTCTTC.

V usage is TRBV24-1 and J usage is TRBJ2-5, with 7 bases fitting TRBD1. CDR1 and CDR2 from the germline V gene are KGHDR and SFDVKD. V shed 4 bases and J 2 bases; nucleotides not matched to a gene: 9. The CDR3 loop spans 16 amino acids. The CDR3 loop reads CATSDRDSPRQETQYF. In DNA, the CDR3 is TGTGCCACCAGTGACCGGGACAGCCCACGACAAGAGACCCAGTACTTC.

The gene calls are TRBV5-1 and TRBJ2-3; 11 bases align to TRBD2. This CDR3 has 15 amino acids. V gave up 2 bases and J gave up 5 bases; unmatched junction bases: 4. The V gene's germline CDR1 is SGHRS and CDR2 YFSETQ. The CDR3 protein is CASSFGTSGQDTQYF. The CDR3 coding sequence is TGCGCCAGCAGCTTCGGGACTAGCGGACAAGATACGCAGTATTTT.

The chain carries TRBV23-1 and TRBJ2-7; 8 bases match TRBD1. TRBV23-1 is an open reading frame, and its role is uncertain. V lost 0 bases and J lost 2; bases outside the gene matches: 6. This CDR3 comprises 16 residues. CDR3 in DNA: TGCGCCAGCAGTCAATCGCTGGACAGGGCCACCTACGAGCAGTACTTC. Encoded protein: CASSQSLDRATYEQYF.

This sequence joins TRBV20-1 and TRBJ2-7; D remains unclear. Trimming removed 3 bases from V and 7 bases from J, with 4 bases in between. Germline V CDR1 and CDR2: DFQATT, SNEGSKA (reference sequence). This CDR3 contains 9 residues. The CDR3 protein is CSARREQYF. The CDR3 nucleotides read TGCAGTGCTAGGCGAGAGCAGTACTTC.

This chain uses TRBV7-9 with TRBJ2-3; 7 nucleotides match TRBD2. Germline loops: CDR1 SEHNR, CDR2 FQNEAQ (reference sequence). The J segment lost 4 bases and the V segment lost 8 bases, leaving 3 bases of the junction unmatched. This CDR3 contains 12 residues. As DNA, the CDR3 is TGTGCCAGCCAGCGGGAATCAGATACGCAGTATTTT. It specifies CASQRESDTQYF. Filled out from reference TRBV7-9 and TRBJ2-3, the complete variable domain reads DTGVSQNPRHKITKRGQNVTFRCDPISEHNRLYWYRQTLGQGPEFLTYFQNEAQLEKSRLLSDRFSAERPKGSFSTLEIQRTEQGDSAMYLCASQRESDTQYFGPGTRLTVL.

This clone was seen more than once but under ten times. The chain combines TRBV11-1 with TRBJ2-2; unclear D gene. Germline V CDR1 and CDR2: SGHAT, FQDESV (reference sequence). V gave up 5 bases and J gave up 1 base, with 8 bases separating them. The CDR3 length is 14 residues. In nucleotides, the CDR3 is TGTGCCAGCAGCCCTCGACAGAACACCGGGGAGCTGTTTTTT. Its protein product is CASSPRQNTGELFF.

This clone is a singleton in its sample. The genes are TRBV7-3 and TRBJ2-2; 9 nucleotides align to TRBD1. After removal of 5 bases from V and 5 bases from J, the junction contained 6 bases not matched to a gene. The CDR3 contains 15 residues. Germline loops: CDR1 SGHTA, CDR2 FQGTGA. The CDR3 protein is CASSRDRDTTGELFF. CDR3 coding DNA: TGTGCCAGCAGCAGGGACAGGGATACGACCGGGGAGCTGTTTTTT.

The chain uses TRBV27 and TRBJ2-7; the match to TRBD2 covers 16 bases. This CDR3 is built from 18 residues. Per the germline V gene, CDR1 is MNHEY and CDR2 is SMNVEV (reference sequence). Trimming at V came to 2 bases and at J to 2 bases, leaving 6 bases not matched to a gene. The CDR3 DNA sequence: TGTGCCAGCAGTTTAATGGGGACTAGCGGGAGGGGGACCTACGAGCAGTACTTC. Translated: CASSLMGTSGRGTYEQYF.

This clone was picked up one time. The rearrangement links TRBV27 to TRBJ1-2; D remains unclear. Deletions cut 2 bases from V and 0 bases from J, with 16 bases between. CDR1 and CDR2 (germline): MNHEY, SMNVEV (reference sequence). CDR3 length: 17 amino acids. As DNA, the CDR3 is TGTGCCAGCAGTTTAAAAGAAGGGAGGATATCTAACTATGGCTACACCTTC. Protein: CASSLKEGRISNYGYTF.